Here is one T cell receptor beta chain with its context. Its antigen is unidentified. Looked up from germline, CDR1 is MGHRA and CDR2 is YSYEKL. The ends were cut back, 4 bases at V and 0 bases at J, with 10 bases in the middle. This CDR3 has 15 amino acids. TCR beta CDR3 region amplification was performed from RNA transcripts. During a first-round RT-PCR of the TCR CDR3, the HTBI primer set was used. MiXCR, run by TCRdb on the multiplex PCR reads, gives a single entry per CDR3 protein. The table lists roughly 570,000 distinct CDR3 sequences, 40% to 55% of them singletons. The data belong to a study of T cells in Graves' hyperthyroidism and ophthalmopathy. Study results and caveats: Most clonotypes expanded in thyroid above 0.001 were likewise present in blood. Researchers report that a 13 V-J model separated ophthalmopathy from stable hyperthyroidism.

The chain couples TRBV4-1 to TRBJ1-3, with no clear D. The sequenced material came from peripheral blood or thyroid tissue (not recorded which). The TCR sequence derives from an adult woman with Graves' disease, either hyperthyroidism or ophthalmopathy (not recorded which). CDR3 bases: TGCGCCAGCAGCCCAATAGTGAACTCTGGAAACACCATATATTTT. It encodes CASSPIVNSGNTIYF.